The entry below gives a single T cell receptor (beta chain) sequence along with its context. Repertoires were generated with immunoSEQ multiplex PCR, while TCRdb's copy carries only in-frame clones and drops some. The repertoire holds some 82,000 clones, with approximately 89% as singletons. This record comes from a study of control samples from healthy donors and cancer patients. CDR3 length equals 16 residues. Material: blood. The sequence was collected from a man between 45 and 60 years old in good health. The chain employs TRBV21-1 and TRBJ2-2. TRBV21-1 is given as a pseudogene. In DNA, the CDR3 is TGTGCCAGCAGCAACCGGGACGGCATGAACACCGGGGAGCTGTTTTTT. This codes for CASSNRDGMNTGELFF.